The subject of this entry is one TCR beta chain. PCR was performed using 60 Vbeta and 13 Jbeta primers. TCRdb's table, derived via immunoSEQ multiplex PCR, lists solely in-frame clones and lacks some. Among about 200,000 clones listed, roughly 80% were seen once. The data were taken from a study of cytomegalovirus exposure and HLA in healthy donors. The CDR3 extends over 13 amino acids. Per the germline V gene, CDR1 is SGHRS and CDR2 is YFSETQ. Trimming took 4 bases from V and 4 from J, leaving 11 bases between them. The chain combines TRBV5-1 with TRBJ1-1; D possibly corresponds to TRBD1 (5 bases). The receptor was isolated from a man aged 45-65 years in good health and CMV-seronegative. Sequenced: PBMCs. This chain's CDR3 is CASSGRGGTEAFF. The DNA of the CDR3 is TGCGCCAGCAGCGGGCGGGGGGGCACTGAAGCTTTCTTT.